The clone carrying this T cell receptor beta chain came up many times. Its antigen remains unidentified. This specimen belongs to a study of T cells in Graves' hyperthyroidism and ophthalmopathy. Broader study findings: Researchers found most expanded thyroid clonotypes above 0.001 in blood as well.

CDR3 length: 13 amino acids. Looked up from germline, CDR1 is SEHNR and CDR2 is FQNEAQ (reference sequence). The V segment lost 6 bases and the J segment 3 bases; nucleotides outside the gene matches: 4. RNA transcripts provided the source from which TCR beta CDR3 regions were amplified. First-round RT-PCR of the TCR CDR3 relied on the HTBI primer set. TCRdb reprocessed the multiplex PCR reads via MiXCR and lists one record per CDR3 protein. The table lists some 550,000 distinct CDR3 sequences, about 20% of them singletons. This chain links TRBV7-9 with TRBJ1-1, with TRBD1 matching over 7 bases. The sample taken for sequencing was blood. The TCR sequence derives from a man aged 18 to 30 with Graves' hyperthyroidism. The CDR3 DNA reads TGTGCCAGCAGATACACAGGGGACACTGAAGCTTTCTTT. This sequence encodes CASRYTGDTEAFF.